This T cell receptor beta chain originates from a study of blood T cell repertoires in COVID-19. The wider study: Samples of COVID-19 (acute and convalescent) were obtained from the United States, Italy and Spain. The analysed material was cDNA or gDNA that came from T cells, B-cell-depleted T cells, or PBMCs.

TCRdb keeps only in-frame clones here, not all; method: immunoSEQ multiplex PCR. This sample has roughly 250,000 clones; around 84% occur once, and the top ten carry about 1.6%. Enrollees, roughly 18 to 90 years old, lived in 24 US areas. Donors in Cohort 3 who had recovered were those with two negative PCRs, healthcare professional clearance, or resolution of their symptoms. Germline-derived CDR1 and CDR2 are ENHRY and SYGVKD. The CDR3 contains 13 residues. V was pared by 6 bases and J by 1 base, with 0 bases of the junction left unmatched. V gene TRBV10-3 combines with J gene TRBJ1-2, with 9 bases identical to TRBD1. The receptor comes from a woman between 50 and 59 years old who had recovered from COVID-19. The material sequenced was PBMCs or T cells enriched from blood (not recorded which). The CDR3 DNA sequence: TGTGCCATCAGGGACAGGGGTAACTATGGCTACACCTTC. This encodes CAIRDRGNYGYTF.